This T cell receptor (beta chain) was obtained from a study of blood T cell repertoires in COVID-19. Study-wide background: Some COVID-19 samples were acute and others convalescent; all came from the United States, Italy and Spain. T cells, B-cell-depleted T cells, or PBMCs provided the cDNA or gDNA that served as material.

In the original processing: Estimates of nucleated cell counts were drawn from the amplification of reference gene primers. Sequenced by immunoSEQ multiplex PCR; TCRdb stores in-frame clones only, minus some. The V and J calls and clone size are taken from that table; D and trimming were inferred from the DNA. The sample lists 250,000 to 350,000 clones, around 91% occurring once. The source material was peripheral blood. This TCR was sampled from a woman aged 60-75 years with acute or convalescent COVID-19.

The CDR3 sequence is CAWTQAGTSTDTQYF. Here the CDR3 DNA reads TGTGCCTGGACTCAAGCGGGGACCTCAACAGATACGCAGTATTTT. V and J are TRBV30 and TRBJ2-3; TRBD2 aligns across 7 bases. V lost 4 bases and J lost 3; bases outside the gene matches: 10. Germline lookup yields CDR1 GTSNPN and CDR2 SVGIG (reference sequence). The CDR3 loop spans 15 amino acids.